The TCR beta chain under discussion was sequenced for a study of blood T cell repertoires in COVID-19. Across the study: Spain, Italy and the United States supplied samples that represented acute and convalescent COVID-19. PBMCs, B-cell-depleted T cells, or T cells were the source of the cDNA or gDNA that made up the material.

The CDR3 spans 14 residues. V was trimmed by 4 bases and J by 1 base, leaving 8 bases between them. In germline, CDR1 is SGHDT, CDR2 YYEEEE. Study processing details: Nucleated cell counts were estimated from reference gene primer amplification. Generated by immunoSEQ multiplex PCR, the TCRdb table keeps only in-frame clones and is missing some. That table is the source of V, J and clone size, and D and trimming were worked out from the DNA. The sample has under 250,000 clones; 80% to 85% are singletons. Sequencing was done on a sample of peripheral blood. The chain combines TRBV5-6 with TRBJ2-2, with D perhaps TRBD1 (6 bases). This receptor was obtained from a man between 35 and 55 years old with acute or convalescent COVID-19. The CDR3 DNA sequence: TGTGCCAGCAGCATACAGGGGAACACCGGGGAGCTGTTTTTT. It encodes CASSIQGNTGELFF.